Following are 29 T cell receptor beta chains from one sample sequenced in a study of blood T cell repertoires in COVID-19. The data were produced by immunoSEQ multiplex PCR, yet TCRdb's version contains in-frame clones alone and is incomplete. This table has about 120,000 clones, over 60% appearing once. The sample was peripheral blood. The receptor set was obtained from a woman aged 80 or older with acute or convalescent COVID-19.

This chain uses TRBV4-2 with TRBJ2-3; D gene unclear. Germline lookup yields CDR1 LGHNA and CDR2 YNFKEQ. V lost 2 bases and J lost 4, with 10 bases in between. The CDR3 runs to 14 residues. This CDR3 is CASSQSSDADTQYF. DNA for the CDR3: TGTGCCAGCAGCCAATCCAGCGACGCAGATACGCAGTATTTT.

CDR3 region: CASSLRDRDNEQYF. CDR3 in DNA: TGCGCCAGCAGCTTGCGGGACAGGGATAACGAGCAGTACTTC. The chain recombines TRBV5-1 with TRBJ2-7; 9 bases map to TRBD1. Germline V gene sequence: CDR1 SGHRS, CDR2 YFSETQ. The CDR3 contains 14 residues. V gave up 1 base and J gave up 5 bases; unmatched junction bases: 4.

The chain uses TRBV15 and TRBJ1-4; the match to TRBD1 covers 9 bases. J lost 4 bases, V lost 5 bases, and 2 bases had no gene match. The CDR3 is made up of 14 amino acids. The germline gives CDR1 LNHNV, CDR2 YYDKDF (reference sequence). The CDR3 DNA is TGTGCCACCAGCCTGGACAGGGGTAATGAAAAACTGTTTTTT. This gives the protein CATSLDRGNEKLFF.

This chain uses TRBV6-5 with TRBJ2-5, with a tentative D call TRBD2 (7 bases). Germline V gene lookup returns CDR1 MNHEY and CDR2 SVGAGI. The CDR3 length is 14 residues. Trimming pared 8 bases from V and 2 bases from J, leaving 15 bases between. The CDR3 loop reads CASARGGPQETQYF. Written as DNA, the CDR3 is TGTGCCAGCGCCAGGGGAGGGCCACAAGAGACCCAGTACTTC.

V and J are TRBV2 and TRBJ1-2, with a weak D call TRBD1 (6 bases). The CDR3 totals 13 residues. Trimming took 4 bases from V and 7 from J, leaving 13 bases between them. CDR1 SNHLY and CDR2 FYNNEI come from the germline V gene. CDR3 loop: CASSATGLGGYTF. As DNA, the CDR3 is TGTGCCAGCAGTGCTACAGGGTTAGGTGGCTACACCTTC.

The rearrangement joins TRBV6-1 to TRBJ1-2; no definite D call. Germline loops: CDR1 MNHNS, CDR2 SASEGT. Trimming pared 6 bases from V and 4 bases from J, leaving 15 bases between. The CDR3 extends over 14 amino acids. CDR3 sequence (DNA): TGTGCCAGCAGGCTGGATAAGACTTCCTATGGCTACACCTTC. This translates into CASRLDKTSYGYTF.

This sequence joins TRBV11-2 and TRBJ1-2; TRBD1 matches at 9 bases. V trimming: 5 bases; J trimming: 3 bases; junction bases outside the gene matches: 7. Germline V lookup: CDR1 SGHAT, CDR2 FQNNGV. The CDR3 consists of 15 residues. The DNA of the CDR3 is TGTGCCAGCAGCCGGGAGGGACAGGGCGACTATGGCTACACCTTC. Its protein product is CASSREGQGDYGYTF.

This clone has a single count. The chain combines TRBV6-2 or TRBV6-3 with TRBJ2-1, with 9 positions matching TRBD2. The CDR3 has 17 residues. The ends lost 0 bases at V and 8 bases at J; junction bases unmatched: 11. Germline lookup yields CDR1 MNHEY and CDR2 SVGEGT. The CDR3 region is CASSYSLPGGGADEQFF. As DNA, the CDR3 is TGTGCCAGCAGTTACTCTCTCCCTGGCGGGGGGGCCGATGAGCAGTTCTTC.

This clone was seen a single time. The chain couples TRBV28 to TRBJ2-5, with a weak D call TRBD1 (6 bases). The CDR3 totals 15 residues. The germline V gene encodes CDR1 MDHEN and CDR2 SYDVKM. Trimming took off 6 bases at V and 2 bases at J, with 16 bases between the two ends. In DNA, the CDR3 is TGTGCCAGCAGCACCCCTGGACAGCTTCAAGAGACCCAGTACTTC. It yields the protein CASSTPGQLQETQYF.

This rearrangement joins TRBV5-4 to TRBJ2-7; 8 nucleotides agree with TRBD1. The germline gives CDR1 SGHNT, CDR2 YYREEE (reference sequence). Trimming removed 5 bases from V and 3 bases from J; junction bases left unmatched: 7. The CDR3 runs to 14 residues. The CDR3 DNA is TGTGCCAGCAGACCGGGACAGGTAGGCTACGAGCAGTACTTC. It is translated as CASRPGQVGYEQYF. Supplemented by reference TRBV5-4 and TRBJ2-7, the full variable domain reads ETGVTQSPTHLIKTRGQQVTLRCSSQSGHNTVSWYQQALGQGPQFIFQYYREEENGRGNFPPRFSGLQFPNYSSELNVNALELDDSALYLCASRPGQVGYEQYFGPGTRLTVT.

The rearrangement uses TRBV21-1 and TRBJ1-3; the table's TRBD1 call for D was not verified on the DNA. TRBV21-1 is given as a pseudogene. The CDR3 covers 13 residues. The DNA for the CDR3 is TGTGCCAGCAGCATTAAACAGGGGAACACCATATATTTT. Its translation is CASSIKQGNTIYF.

CDR3 coding DNA: TGTGCCAGCAGTGAATCGCGGGGTCAAGAGACCCAGTACTTC. As protein: CASSESRGQETQYF. V and J are TRBV25-1 and TRBJ2-5, with D possibly being TRBD2 (6 bases). This CDR3 spans 14 amino acids. V lost 1 base and J lost 2, with 8 bases in between. The germline V gene has CDR1 MGHDK and CDR2 SYGVNS. The complete variable domain, with remaining parts taken from reference TRBV25-1 and TRBJ2-5, reads EADIYQTPRYLVIGTGKKITLECSQTMGHDKMYWYQQDPGMELHLIHYSYGVNSTEKGDLSSESTVSRIRTEHFPLTLESARPSHTSQYLCASSESRGQETQYFGPGTRLLVL.

J is TRBJ1-6 and V is TRBV5-1, with 9 bases identical to TRBD1. The germline CDR1 and CDR2 sequences are SGHRS and YFSETQ. This CDR3 contains 15 residues. The junction had 6 bases not matched to a gene; V was cut back by 4 bases and J by 7 bases. CDR3: CASSPGTGRNSPLHF. The DNA for the CDR3 is TGCGCCAGCAGCCCGGGGACAGGGAGGAATTCACCCCTCCACTTT.

The chain employs TRBV12-3 or TRBV12-4 and TRBJ2-2; D gene unclear. The CDR3 spans 13 residues. The V end was cut by 3 bases, the J end by 6 bases, with 8 bases between. The CDR3: CASSFTRPGELFF. DNA of the CDR3: TGTGCCAGCAGTTTTACGAGGCCCGGGGAGCTGTTTTTT.

This clone was counted a single time. This chain connects TRBV5-4 to TRBJ1-1; D is possibly TRBD1 (6 bases). Germline V gives CDR1 SGHNT, CDR2 YYREEE (reference sequence). This CDR3 spans 17 amino acids. V shed 2 bases and J shed 0 bases, with 17 bases lying between them. This CDR3 reads CASSFRAGATLNTEAFF. CDR3 nucleotides: TGTGCCAGCAGCTTTCGGGCAGGGGCGACTCTGAACACTGAAGCTTTCTTT.

V usage is TRBV27 and J usage is TRBJ2-3; 8 nucleotides align to TRBD2. With 4 bases clipped from V and 0 bases from J, the junction kept 6 bases outside the gene matches. CDR1 is MNHEY and CDR2 is SMNVEV in the germline V gene (reference sequence). The CDR3 runs to 16 residues. In nucleotides, the CDR3 is TGTGCCAGCAGTTCTACGGGACTAGAAAGCACAGATACGCAGTATTTT. This encodes CASSSTGLESTDTQYF.

This clone was observed a few times. This rearrangement joins TRBV6-6 to TRBJ2-7; tentatively, D is TRBD1 (6 bases). In germline, CDR1 is MNHNY, CDR2 SVGAGI (reference sequence). The CDR3 extends over 14 amino acids. The V end was cut by 7 bases, the J end by 5 bases, with 18 bases between. The CDR3 coding sequence is TGTGCCAGCAACCTGGTCGGGACACCTAACGAGCAGTACTTC. This codes for CASNLVGTPNEQYF.

This chain uses TRBV28 with TRBJ2-4; 7 positions agree with TRBD1. The CDR3 has 14 residues. V dropped 10 bases and J dropped 10; count of bases not matched to a gene: 16. Germline values: CDR1 MDHEN, CDR2 SYDVKM. This chain's CDR3 is CATTHPGGKNIQYF. The CDR3 coding sequence is TGTGCCACCACCCACCCAGGGGGTAAGAATATTCAGTACTTC.

The V call is TRBV4-3, the J call TRBJ2-1; D not certain. Germline CDR1 reads LGHNA; CDR2 reads YSLEER. The V gene lost 1 base and the J gene lost 4 bases, with 14 bases spanning the gap. The CDR3 extends over 16 amino acids. The CDR3 DNA reads as TGCGCCAGCAGCCAAGGCGATCTATACCCATACAATGAGCAGTTCTTC. As protein: CASSQGDLYPYNEQFF.

The chain has TRBV7-9 and TRBJ2-5; D uncertain. CDR1 and CDR2 (germline): SEHNR, FQNEAQ (reference sequence). This CDR3 comprises 13 residues. The V end lost 5 bases, the J end lost 1 base, and 8 bases lay between the germline ends. CDR3 in DNA: TGTGCCAGCAGCGTCCTAGGCCAAGAGACCCAGTACTTC. Protein: CASSVLGQETQYF.

The chain combines TRBV4-3 with TRBJ1-2; 8 bases are a match to TRBD1. There are 17 residues in the CDR3. CDR1 is LGHNA and CDR2 is YSLEER in the germline V gene. V lost 1 base and J lost 4; bases outside the gene matches: 11. Here the CDR3 reads CASSQGGGMTGVYGYTF. CDR3 in DNA: TGCGCCAGCAGCCAAGGGGGAGGCATGACAGGGGTCTATGGCTACACCTTC.

This clone was picked up one time. The chain employs TRBV6-4 and TRBJ2-3, with TRBD1 matching 9 bases. The CDR3 runs 14 residues. V trimming: 5 bases; J trimming: 3 bases; junction bases outside the gene matches: 3. Germline CDR1 and CDR2: MRHNA and SNTAGT. The CDR3 loop reads CASSRTGETDTQYF. The DNA of the CDR3 is TGTGCCAGCAGTCGGACAGGGGAAACAGATACGCAGTATTTT.

A single count supports this clone. The V and J genes are TRBV30 and TRBJ1-5, with a tentative D call TRBD1 (6 bases). Trimming took 1 base from V and 7 from J, leaving 11 bases between them. The CDR3 has 13 residues. CDR1 GTSNPN and CDR2 SVGIG come from the germline V gene (reference sequence). CDR3 sequence (DNA): TGTGCCTGGAGTGAATACAGGGAGCAGCCCCAGCATTTT. Translating gives CAWSEYREQPQHF.

The V gene is TRBV6-2 or TRBV6-3, the J gene TRBJ1-5; D possibly corresponds to TRBD1 (6 bases). Germline V gene lookup returns CDR1 MNHEY and CDR2 SVGEGT. The CDR3 has 17 residues. Trimming pared 6 bases from V and 12 bases from J, leaving 30 bases between. The CDR3 sequence: CASSPRGVPWGSGLQHF. The CDR3 coding sequence is TGTGCCAGCAGCCCGAGGGGGGTCCCATGGGGTAGCGGGCTCCAGCATTTT.

The genes are TRBV30 and TRBJ1-2; TRBD1 might be the D (5 bases). The length of the CDR3 is 14 residues. The V and J ends lost 0 bases and 8 bases respectively, with 16 bases between them. CDR1 and CDR2 from the germline V gene are GTSNPN and SVGIG (reference sequence). In nucleotides, the CDR3 is TGTGCCTGGAGTGTAGTTCAGGGATTGAGGGGCTACACCTTC. Amino acids: CAWSVVQGLRGYTF.

This clone was seen a handful of times. The chain has TRBV27 and TRBJ1-1; D gene unclear. Trimming stripped 2 bases from V and 6 bases from J, with 10 bases between. Germline V gene data show CDR1 as MNHEY and CDR2 as SMNVEV (reference sequence). This CDR3 has 13 residues. The chain's CDR3 is CASSLGGLAEAFF. The CDR3 coding sequence is TGTGCCAGCAGTTTAGGAGGGCTTGCTGAAGCTTTCTTT.

This sequence joins TRBV7-2 and TRBJ2-2; 8 nucleotides agree with TRBD1. With V trimmed by 1 base and J by 2 bases, 12 bases remained unmatched. Germline CDR1 reads SGHTA; CDR2 reads FQGNSA. This CDR3 is 19 amino acids long. DNA for the CDR3: TGTGCCAGCAGCTTAGAGTTAGCCGGCCAGGGGGCAAACACCGGGGAGCTGTTTTTT. It encodes CASSLELAGQGANTGELFF.

The genes are TRBV11-2 and TRBJ2-3; D ambiguous. The CDR3 is 13 amino acids. Trimming stripped 0 bases from V and 4 bases from J, with 5 bases between. Germline assignment: CDR1 SGHAT and CDR2 FQNNGV. For the CDR3, the DNA is TGTGCCAGCAGCTTAGAGCGTCCAGATACGCAGTATTTT. Its protein product is CASSLERPDTQYF.

This clone was detected only once. This sequence joins TRBV5-4 and TRBJ2-5; 10 bases are a match to TRBD2. The CDR3 totals 15 residues. V shed 2 bases and J 1 base; nucleotides not matched to a gene: 2. Germline-derived CDR1 and CDR2 are SGHNT and YYREEE (reference sequence). The CDR3 spells CASSLAGGSQETQYF. The DNA of the CDR3 is TGTGCCAGCAGCTTAGCGGGAGGGTCCCAAGAGACCCAGTACTTC. The whole variable domain, remainder taken from reference TRBV5-4 and TRBJ2-5, is ETGVTQSPTHLIKTRGQQVTLRCSSQSGHNTVSWYQQALGQGPQFIFQYYREEENGRGNFPPRFSGLQFPNYSSELNVNALELDDSALYLCASSLAGGSQETQYFGPGTRLLVL.